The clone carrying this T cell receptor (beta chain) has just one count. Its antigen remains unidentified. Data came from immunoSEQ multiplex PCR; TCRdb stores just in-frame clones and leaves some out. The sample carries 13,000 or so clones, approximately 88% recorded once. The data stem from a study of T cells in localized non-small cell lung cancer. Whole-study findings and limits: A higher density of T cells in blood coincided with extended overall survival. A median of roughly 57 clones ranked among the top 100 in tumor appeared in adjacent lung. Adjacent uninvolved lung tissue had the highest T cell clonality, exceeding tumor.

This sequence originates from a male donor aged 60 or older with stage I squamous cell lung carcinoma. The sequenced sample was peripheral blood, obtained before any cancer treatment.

This chain's CDR3 is CASSKSDRDTGELFF. In nucleotides, the CDR3 is TGTGCCAGCAGTAAGTCCGACCGGGACACCGGGGAGCTGTTTTTT. The J gene is TRBJ2-2, the V gene TRBV28; no clear D. This CDR3 contains 15 residues. The V gene's germline CDR1 is MDHEN and CDR2 SYDVKM. Trimming left V 5 bases short and J 3 bases short, with 13 bases between. The full variable domain, rest sourced from reference TRBV28 and TRBJ2-2, is DVKVTQSSRYLVKRTGEKVFLECVQDMDHENMFWYRQDPGLGLRLIYFSYDVKMKEKGDIPEGYSVSREKKERFSLILESASTNQTSMYLCASSKSDRDTGELFFGEGSRLTVL.